This T cell receptor (beta chain) is drawn from a study of blood T cell repertoires in COVID-19. The wider study: Both acute and convalescent COVID-19 samples were obtained from the United States, Italy and Spain. T cells, B-cell-depleted T cells, or PBMCs supplied cDNA or gDNA.

Original handling: Researchers report that nucleated cell counts were estimated from reference gene primer amplification. The assay was immunoSEQ multiplex PCR, and TCRdb's table has in-frame clones only and misses some. V and J calls and clone size follow that table, whereas D and trimming were derived from the DNA. The sample has 130,000 to 150,000 clones, roughly 76% seen once. CDR1 is MDHEN and CDR2 is SYDVKM in the germline V gene. This CDR3 contains 14 residues. V shed 2 bases and J shed 3 bases, with 8 bases lying between them. The chain joins TRBV28 to TRBJ1-5; D is unclear. Sequenced input: peripheral blood. The receptor's source is an elderly man with acute or convalescent COVID-19. CDR3: CASSLREDNQPQHF. The CDR3, as DNA: TGTGCCAGCAGTTTAAGGGAGGACAATCAGCCCCAGCATTTT.